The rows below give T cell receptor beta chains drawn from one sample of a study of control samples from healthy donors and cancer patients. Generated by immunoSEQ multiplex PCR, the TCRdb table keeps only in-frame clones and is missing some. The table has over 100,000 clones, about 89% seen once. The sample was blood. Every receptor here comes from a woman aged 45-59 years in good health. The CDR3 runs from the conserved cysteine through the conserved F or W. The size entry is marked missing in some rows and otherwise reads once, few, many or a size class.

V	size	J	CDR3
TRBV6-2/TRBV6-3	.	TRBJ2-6	CASSFWTLTSGANVLTF
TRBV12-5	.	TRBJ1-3	CASGLVNKGAITSGNTIYF
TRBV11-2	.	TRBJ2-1	CASSYYNEQFF
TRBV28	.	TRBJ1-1	CASSDGEAFF
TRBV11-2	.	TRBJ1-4	CASSRGVGNEKLFF
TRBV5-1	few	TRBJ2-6	CASSLTGTSGANVLTF
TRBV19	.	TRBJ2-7	CASSMVSSRYEQYF
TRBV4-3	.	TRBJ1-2	CASSQLTGTGYGYTF
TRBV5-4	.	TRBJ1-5	CASRPHQPQHF
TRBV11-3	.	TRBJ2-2	CASSLGGPGPNTGELFF
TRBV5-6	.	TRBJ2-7	CASRIRGTAYEQYF
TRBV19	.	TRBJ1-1	CASRPGRMNTEAFF
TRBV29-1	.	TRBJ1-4	CSVGQRLNEKLFF
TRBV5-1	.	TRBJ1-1	CASSRTDSEAFF
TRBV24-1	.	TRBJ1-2	CATSDSDSNYGYTF
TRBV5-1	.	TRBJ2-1	CASSWEAGSSYNEQFF